The present entry profiles one TCR beta chain with its context. Primers: 60 Vbeta forward and 13 Jbeta reverse. Repertoires were generated with immunoSEQ multiplex PCR, while TCRdb's copy carries only in-frame clones and drops some. The sample includes about 100,000 clones, around 85% of them seen just once. The record originates from a study of cytomegalovirus exposure and HLA in healthy donors. Germline V lookup: CDR1 GTSNPN, CDR2 SVGIG (reference sequence). Trimming took 3 bases from V and 4 from J, leaving 9 bases between them. The CDR3 has 12 residues. Sequences were obtained from PBMCs. V usage is TRBV30 and J usage is TRBJ1-2; D uncertain. The TCR comes from a man in his thirties or forties in good health and CMV-seronegative. The CDR3 here is CAWRGGGYGYTF. CDR3 nucleotides: TGTGCCTGGAGGGGAGGAGGCTATGGCTACACCTTC.